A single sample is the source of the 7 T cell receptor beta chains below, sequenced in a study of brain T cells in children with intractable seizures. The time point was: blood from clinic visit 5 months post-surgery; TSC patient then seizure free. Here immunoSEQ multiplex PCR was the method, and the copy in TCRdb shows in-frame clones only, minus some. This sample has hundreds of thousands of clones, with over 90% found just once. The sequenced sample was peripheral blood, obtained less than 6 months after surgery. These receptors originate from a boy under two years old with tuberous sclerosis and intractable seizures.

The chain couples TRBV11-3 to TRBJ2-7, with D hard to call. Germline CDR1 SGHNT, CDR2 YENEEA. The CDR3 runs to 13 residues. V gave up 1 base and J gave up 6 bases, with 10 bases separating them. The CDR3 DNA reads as TGTGCCAGCAGCTTAGTCCCTTCTTCCGAGCAGTACTTC. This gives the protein CASSLVPSSEQYF.

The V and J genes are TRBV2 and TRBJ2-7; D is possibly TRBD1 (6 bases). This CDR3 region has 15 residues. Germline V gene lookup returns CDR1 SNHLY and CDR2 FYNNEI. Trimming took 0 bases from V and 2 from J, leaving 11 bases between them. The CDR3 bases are TGTGCCAGCAGTGAAGCGCAGGGGCGGGCCTACGAGCAGTACTTC. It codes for CASSEAQGRAYEQYF. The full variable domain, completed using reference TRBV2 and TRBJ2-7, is EPEVTQTPSHQVTQMGQEVILRCVPISNHLYFYWYRQILGQKVEFLVSFYNNEISEKSEIFDDQFSVERPDGSNFTLKIRSTKLEDSAMYFCASSEAQGRAYEQYFGPGTRLTVT.

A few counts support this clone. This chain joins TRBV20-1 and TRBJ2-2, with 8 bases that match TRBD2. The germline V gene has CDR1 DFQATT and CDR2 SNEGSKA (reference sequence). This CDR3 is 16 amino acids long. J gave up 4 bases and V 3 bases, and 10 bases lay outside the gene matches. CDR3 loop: CSASPGGGGITGELFF. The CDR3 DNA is TGCAGTGCTAGTCCGGGCGGCGGGGGGATCACCGGGGAGCTGTTTTTT.

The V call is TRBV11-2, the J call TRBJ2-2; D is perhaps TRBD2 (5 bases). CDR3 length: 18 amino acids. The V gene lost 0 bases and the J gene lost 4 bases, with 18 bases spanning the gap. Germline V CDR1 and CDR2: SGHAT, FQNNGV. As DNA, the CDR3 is TGTGCCAGCAGCTTAGATCGGATATACCGAGAGGGCACCGGGGAGCTGTTTTTT. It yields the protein CASSLDRIYREGTGELFF.

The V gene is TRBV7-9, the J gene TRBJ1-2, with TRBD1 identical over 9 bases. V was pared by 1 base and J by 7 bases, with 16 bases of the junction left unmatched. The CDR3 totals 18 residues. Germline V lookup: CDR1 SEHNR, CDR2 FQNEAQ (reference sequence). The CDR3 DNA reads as TGTGCCAGCAGCTTAGTTGGGACAGGGAAGAAGCTAACTGGTGGCTACACCTTC. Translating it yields CASSLVGTGKKLTGGYTF.

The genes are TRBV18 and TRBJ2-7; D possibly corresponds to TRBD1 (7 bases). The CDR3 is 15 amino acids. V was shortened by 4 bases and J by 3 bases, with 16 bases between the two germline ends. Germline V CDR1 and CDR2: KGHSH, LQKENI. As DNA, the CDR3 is TGTGCCAGCTCACGAGACCGACAGGGAGGCTACGAGCAGTACTTC. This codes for CASSRDRQGGYEQYF.

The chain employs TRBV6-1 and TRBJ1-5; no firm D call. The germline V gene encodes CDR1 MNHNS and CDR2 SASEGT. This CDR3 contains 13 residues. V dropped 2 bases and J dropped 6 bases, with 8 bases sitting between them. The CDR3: CASSEQSSQPQHF. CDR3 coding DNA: TGTGCCAGCAGTGAACAGTCAAGTCAGCCCCAGCATTTT.